The present T cell receptor (beta chain) was sequenced within a study of CXCR3-negative and CXCR3-positive naive CD8 T cells. Regarding the study as a whole: Whereas both naive subsets had comparably high diversity, memory CD8+ cells had much lower diversity.

Each TRB cDNA library was prepared by 5' RACE (with UMI labels). Using the 5' RACE reads, TCRdb records one entry per CDR3 protein without DNA. Here the sample table reports some 130,000 distinct CDR3 sequences. With respect to this clonotype: What it binds is not known.

This receptor was obtained from a human donor in good health. Some clones in this sample may be carry-over from other donors' samples. Input material: naive CXCR3- CD8+ T cells from blood. The subset denotes: CD45RO-CCR7+CD27+CD95- naive CD8+ T cells lacking CXCR3 (TNR3-).

CDR3 in amino acids: CSTRDSTSYEQYF. This chain uses TRBV29-1 with TRBJ2-7. CDR1 and CDR2 (germline): SQVTM, ANQGSEA. This CDR3 spans 13 amino acids.